Below, 13 T cell receptor beta chains from the same sample are listed, as sequenced in a study of PD-1 blockade in classical Hodgkin lymphoma. Every single patient, without exception, relapsed after autologous stem cell transplantation, and brentuximab vedotin exposure varied. Starting with thawed PBMCs, CD4+ T cells were purified by magnetic negative selection. Sequenced by immunoSEQ multiplex PCR; TCRdb stores in-frame clones only, minus some. The data show 25,000 to 35,000 clones, less than 90% seen once. This sample comprised CD4+ T cells from blood, obtained at baseline. The receptors stem from a human donor with classical Hodgkin lymphoma.

The CDR3 spells CASSQAFQETQYF. The CDR3 coding sequence is TGCGCCAGCAGCCAAGCCTTCCAAGAGACCCAGTACTTC. The V gene is TRBV4-1, the J gene TRBJ2-5; no reliable D call. V dropped 1 base and J dropped 1 base, with 4 bases sitting between them. CDR3 size: 13 residues. The germline CDR1 and CDR2 sequences are MGHRA and YSYEKL.

This chain connects TRBV11-3 to TRBJ1-3, with a tentative D call TRBD1 (5 bases). The V gene's germline CDR1 is SGHNT and CDR2 YENEEA. CDR3 length equals 12 residues. The V and J ends lost 0 bases and 12 bases respectively, with 9 bases between them. The CDR3 bases are TGTGCCAGCAGCTTAGAGAGGGGCGGCATATATTTT. Amino acids: CASSLERGGIYF.

The gene calls are TRBV28 and TRBJ2-7; 12 positions match TRBD2. Germline V gene lookup returns CDR1 MDHEN and CDR2 SYDVKM. The CDR3 contains 18 residues. Germline trimming cut 6 bases from V and 3 bases from J; bases unmatched to any gene: 15. The CDR3 DNA follows: TGTGCCAGCAGCCAACTAGCGGGAGGTGCCCTTAGGGACTACGAGCAGTACTTC. It codes for CASSQLAGGALRDYEQYF.

The V gene is TRBV27, the J gene TRBJ1-5; D call uncertain. CDR3 length: 15 amino acids. The V end lost 6 bases, the J end lost 4 bases, and 16 bases lay between the germline ends. CDR1 is MNHEY and CDR2 is SMNVEV in the germline V gene (reference sequence). The CDR3 region has the DNA TGTGCCAGCAGCCCCGGGGTGGGGTTAAATCAGCCCCAGCATTTT. This translates into CASSPGVGLNQPQHF.

Here the CDR3 reads CASSESGGQMNTEAFF. The CDR3 nucleotides are TGCGCCAGCAGTGAGTCTGGCGGACAGATGAACACTGAAGCTTTCTTT. The chain employs TRBV10-2 and TRBJ1-1; D might be TRBD1 (6 bases). The CDR3 covers 16 residues. Germline values: CDR1 WSHSY, CDR2 SAAADI. V was shortened by 0 bases and J by 0 bases, with 11 bases between the two germline ends.

The chain couples TRBV28 to TRBJ2-7; D gene ambiguous. The CDR3 totals 17 residues. Between the trimmed V and J ends, which lost 5 bases and 0 bases, there was a span of 20 bases. CDR1 and CDR2 (germline): MDHEN, SYDVKM. The CDR3 coding sequence is TGTGCCAGCAGTCCTCCCCCCCTAAGGGCCTCCTCCTACGAGCAGTACTTC. It codes for CASSPPPLRASSYEQYF.

The chain joins TRBV7-2 to TRBJ2-2; D not resolved. Trimming shortened V by 4 bases and J by 3 bases, and 12 bases separated the two germline ends. The CDR3 length is 15 residues. Germline V gene sequence: CDR1 SGHTA, CDR2 FQGNSA. The CDR3 region is CASSSTWPDTGELFF. CDR3 DNA: TGTGCCAGCAGCTCCACATGGCCGGACACCGGGGAGCTGTTTTTT.

The chain carries TRBV10-3 and TRBJ1-5, with TRBD1 identical over 7 bases. Trimming at V came to 2 bases and at J to 7 bases, leaving 5 bases not matched to a gene. Per the germline V gene, CDR1 is ENHRY and CDR2 is SYGVKD. The CDR3 contains 14 residues. The CDR3 DNA is TGTGCCATCAGTGAGGGTCAGGGGGGGCAGCCCCAGCATTTT. Translated, it gives CAISEGQGGQPQHF.

The chain couples TRBV10-2 to TRBJ1-1; the D is unclear. The CDR3 runs to 11 residues. Germline CDR1 is WSHSY and CDR2 is SAAADI. The V end was cut by 6 bases, the J end by 3 bases, with 5 bases between. The CDR3 spells CASSADTEAFF. CDR3 sequence (DNA): TGCGCCAGCAGCGCCGACACTGAAGCTTTCTTT.

The chain carries TRBV18 and TRBJ1-5; D possibly corresponds to TRBD1 (5 bases). Germline assignment: CDR1 KGHSH and CDR2 LQKENI. The CDR3 runs 14 residues. Trimming removed 5 bases at V and 3 bases at J, with 11 bases between. This chain's CDR3 is CASSSGPINQPQHF. Written as DNA, the CDR3 is TGTGCCAGCTCATCAGGGCCTATCAATCAGCCCCAGCATTTT.

The rearrangement links TRBV9 to TRBJ1-6, with a tentative D call TRBD1 (5 bases). CDR3 length: 14 amino acids. The germline V gene has CDR1 SGDLS and CDR2 YYNGEE. Trimming removed 2 bases at V and 6 bases at J, with 9 bases between. The CDR3 here is CASSVPGTNSPLHF. The CDR3 nucleotides read TGTGCCAGCAGCGTGCCAGGGACTAATTCACCCCTCCACTTT.

This clone was observed once. The chain joins TRBV18 to TRBJ1-6, with D tentatively TRBD1 (5 bases). Between the trimmed V and J ends, which lost 3 bases and 13 bases, there was a span of 16 bases. This CDR3 spans 14 amino acids. Germline CDR1 and CDR2: KGHSH and LQKENI. In DNA, the CDR3 is TGTGCCAGCTCACCCCCCGGGAGGGGAGATCCCCTCCACTTT. This codes for CASSPPGRGDPLHF.

In this sample, this clone turned up once. The J gene is TRBJ1-3, the V gene TRBV5-1, with 7 bases that match TRBD1. With 4 bases clipped from V and 4 bases from J, the junction kept 8 bases outside the gene matches. CDR1 is SGHRS and CDR2 is YFSETQ in the germline V gene. The CDR3 length is 15 residues. The DNA of the CDR3 is TGCGCCAGCAGCGCAGAGACAGGGATCGGAAACACCATATATTTT. Its protein is CASSAETGIGNTIYF.